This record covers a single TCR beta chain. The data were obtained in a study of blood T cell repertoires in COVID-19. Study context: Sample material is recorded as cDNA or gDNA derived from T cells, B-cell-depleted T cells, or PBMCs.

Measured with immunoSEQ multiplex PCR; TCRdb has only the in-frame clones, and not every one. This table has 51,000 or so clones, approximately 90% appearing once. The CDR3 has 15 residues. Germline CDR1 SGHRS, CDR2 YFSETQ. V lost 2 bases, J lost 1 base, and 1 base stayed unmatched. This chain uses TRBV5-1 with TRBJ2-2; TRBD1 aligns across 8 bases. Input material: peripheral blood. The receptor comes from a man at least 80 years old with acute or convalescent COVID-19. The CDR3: CASSLTGGNTGELFF. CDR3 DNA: TGCGCCAGCAGCTTAACAGGGGGGAACACCGGGGAGCTGTTTTTT.